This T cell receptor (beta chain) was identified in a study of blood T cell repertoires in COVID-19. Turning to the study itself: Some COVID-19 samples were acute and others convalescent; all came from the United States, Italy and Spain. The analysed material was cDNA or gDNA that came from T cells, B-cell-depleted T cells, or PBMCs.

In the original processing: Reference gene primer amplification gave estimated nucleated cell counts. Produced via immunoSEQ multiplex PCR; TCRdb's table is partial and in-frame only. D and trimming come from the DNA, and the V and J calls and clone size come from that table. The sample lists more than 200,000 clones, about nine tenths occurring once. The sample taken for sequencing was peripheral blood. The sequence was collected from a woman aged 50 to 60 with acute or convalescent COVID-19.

CDR3 sequence reads: CASSGPLSTDTQYF. The CDR3 DNA sequence: TGTGCCAGCAGCGGGCCTTTGAGCACAGATACGCAGTATTTT. The rearrangement joins TRBV9 to TRBJ2-3; D remains unclear. With 3 bases removed from V and 0 bases from J, the gap between germline ends came to 8 bases. CDR1 SGDLS and CDR2 YYNGEE come from the germline V gene. The CDR3 has 14 residues.